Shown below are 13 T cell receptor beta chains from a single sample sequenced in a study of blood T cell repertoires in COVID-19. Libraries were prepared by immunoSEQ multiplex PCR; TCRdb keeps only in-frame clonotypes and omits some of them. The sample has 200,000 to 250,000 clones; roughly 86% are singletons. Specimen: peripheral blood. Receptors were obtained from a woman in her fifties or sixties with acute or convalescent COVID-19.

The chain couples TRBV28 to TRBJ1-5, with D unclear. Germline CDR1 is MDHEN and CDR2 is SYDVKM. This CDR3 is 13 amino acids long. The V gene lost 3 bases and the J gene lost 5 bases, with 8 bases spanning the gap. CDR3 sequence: CASSFQRDQPQHF. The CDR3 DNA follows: TGTGCCAGCAGTTTTCAGCGGGATCAGCCCCAGCATTTT.

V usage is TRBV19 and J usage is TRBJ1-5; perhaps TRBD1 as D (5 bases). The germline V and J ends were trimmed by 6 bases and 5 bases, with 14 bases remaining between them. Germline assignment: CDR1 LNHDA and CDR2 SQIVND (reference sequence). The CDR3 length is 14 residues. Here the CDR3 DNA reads TGTGCCAGTAGCCCGCGGGGGGAGTATCAGCCCCAGCATTTT. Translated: CASSPRGEYQPQHF.

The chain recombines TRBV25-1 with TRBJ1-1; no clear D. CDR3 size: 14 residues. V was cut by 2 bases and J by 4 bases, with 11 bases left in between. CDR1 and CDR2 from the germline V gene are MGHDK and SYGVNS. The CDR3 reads CASSEGRGGTEAFF. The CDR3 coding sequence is TGTGCCAGCAGTGAAGGGAGAGGTGGCACTGAAGCTTTCTTT.

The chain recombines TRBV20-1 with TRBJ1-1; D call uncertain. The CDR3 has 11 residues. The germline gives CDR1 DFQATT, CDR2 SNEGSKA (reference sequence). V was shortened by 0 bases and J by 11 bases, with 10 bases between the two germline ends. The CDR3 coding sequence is TGCAGTGCTAGAGATCAATCGGGGGCTTTCTTT. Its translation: CSARDQSGAFF.

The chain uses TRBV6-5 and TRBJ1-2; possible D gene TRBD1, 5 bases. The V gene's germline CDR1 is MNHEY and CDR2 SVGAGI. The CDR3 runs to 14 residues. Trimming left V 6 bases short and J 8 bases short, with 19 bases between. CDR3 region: CASRGPDNRRGYTF. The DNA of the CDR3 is TGTGCCAGCAGGGGCCCGGACAATAGAAGGGGCTACACCTTC.

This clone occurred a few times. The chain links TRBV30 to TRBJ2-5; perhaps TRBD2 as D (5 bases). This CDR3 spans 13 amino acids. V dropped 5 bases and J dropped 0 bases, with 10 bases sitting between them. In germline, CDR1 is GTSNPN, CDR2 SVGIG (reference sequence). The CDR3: CAWGRGNQETQYF. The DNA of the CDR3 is TGTGCCTGGGGACGGGGTAACCAAGAGACCCAGTACTTC.

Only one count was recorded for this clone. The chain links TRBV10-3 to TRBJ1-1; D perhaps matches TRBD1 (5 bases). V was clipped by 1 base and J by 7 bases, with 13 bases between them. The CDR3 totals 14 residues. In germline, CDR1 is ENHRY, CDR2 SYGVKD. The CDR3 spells CAISEYGGGIEAFF. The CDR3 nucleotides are TGTGCCATCAGTGAGTATGGGGGAGGAATTGAAGCTTTCTTT.

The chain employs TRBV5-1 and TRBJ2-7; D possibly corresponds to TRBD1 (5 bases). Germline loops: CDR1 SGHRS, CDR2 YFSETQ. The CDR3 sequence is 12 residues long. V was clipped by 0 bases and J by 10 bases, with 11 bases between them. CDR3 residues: CASSLAGREQYF. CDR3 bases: TGCGCCAGCAGCTTGGCAGGCAGGGAACAGTACTTC.

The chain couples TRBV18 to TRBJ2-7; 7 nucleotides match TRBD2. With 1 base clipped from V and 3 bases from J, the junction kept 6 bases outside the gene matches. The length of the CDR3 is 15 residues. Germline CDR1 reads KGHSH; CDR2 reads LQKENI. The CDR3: CASSPREGGGYEQYF. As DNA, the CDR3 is TGTGCCAGCTCACCACGGGAGGGCGGGGGCTACGAGCAGTACTTC.

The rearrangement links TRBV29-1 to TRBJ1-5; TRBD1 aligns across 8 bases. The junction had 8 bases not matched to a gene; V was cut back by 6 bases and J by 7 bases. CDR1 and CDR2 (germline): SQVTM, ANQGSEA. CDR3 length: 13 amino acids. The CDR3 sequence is CSVLGQGGQPQHF. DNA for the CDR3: TGCAGCGTCCTTGGACAGGGCGGGCAGCCCCAGCATTTT.

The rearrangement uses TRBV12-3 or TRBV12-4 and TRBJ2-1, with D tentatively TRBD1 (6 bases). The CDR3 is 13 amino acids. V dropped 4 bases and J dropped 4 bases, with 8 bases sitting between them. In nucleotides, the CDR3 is TGTGCCAGCAGTTATCAGGGGTACAATGAGCAGTTCTTC. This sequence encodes CASSYQGYNEQFF.

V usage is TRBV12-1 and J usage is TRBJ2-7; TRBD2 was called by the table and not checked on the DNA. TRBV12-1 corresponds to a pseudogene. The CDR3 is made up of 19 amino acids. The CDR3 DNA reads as TGTGCCAGCAGCTTGGCAGGACTAGCGGGAGAGGGGTTCTCCTACGAGCAGTACTTC. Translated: CASSLAGLAGEGFSYEQYF.

CDR3 coding DNA: TGTGCCAGTACGGTAGCGGGGGGGGCTTTAGAGACCCAGTACTTC. It translates to CASTVAGGALETQYF. The rearrangement joins TRBV19 to TRBJ2-5; 11 bases match TRBD2. CDR1 is LNHDA, CDR2 SQIVND, per germline (reference sequence). V lost 7 bases, J lost 4 bases, and 8 bases stayed unmatched. This CDR3 contains 15 residues.